This T cell receptor (beta chain) was sequenced in a study of CD8 T cells in Susac syndrome. General study findings and limits: That the number of individuals in its TCR sequencing and HLA analysis was relatively small was acknowledged by the study.

Random hexamers were used to reverse transcribe the RNA input (about 0.45 to 1 ug). TCR beta CDR3 was amplified by immunoSEQ multiplex PCR. This amplification extended across 54 Vbeta and 13 Jbeta segments. TCRdb fed the immunoSEQ multiplex PCR reads into MiXCR, producing one record per CDR3 protein. The table lists some 450,000 distinct CDR3 sequences, approximately 85% of them singletons. Trimming pared 3 bases from V and 3 bases from J, leaving 11 bases between. This CDR3 is built from 13 residues. From germline, CDR1 is DFQATT and CDR2 SNEGSKA (reference sequence). Multiple sclerosis controls were treatment-naive patients with stable or active relapsing-remitting disease. The CD8+ and CD4+ T cells were isolated magnetically using a negative isolation approach, whereas the TEMRA cells were enriched by FACS. Of note for this clonotype: The antigen is undetermined.

This TCR derives from a human donor with multiple sclerosis. The chain links TRBV20-1 to TRBJ1-1; perhaps TRBD1 as D (5 bases). The sample was CD8+ T cells from PBMCs. CDR3 residues: CSASGTVDTEAFF. CDR3 nucleotides: TGCAGTGCTAGTGGGACGGTGGACACTGAAGCTTTCTTT.